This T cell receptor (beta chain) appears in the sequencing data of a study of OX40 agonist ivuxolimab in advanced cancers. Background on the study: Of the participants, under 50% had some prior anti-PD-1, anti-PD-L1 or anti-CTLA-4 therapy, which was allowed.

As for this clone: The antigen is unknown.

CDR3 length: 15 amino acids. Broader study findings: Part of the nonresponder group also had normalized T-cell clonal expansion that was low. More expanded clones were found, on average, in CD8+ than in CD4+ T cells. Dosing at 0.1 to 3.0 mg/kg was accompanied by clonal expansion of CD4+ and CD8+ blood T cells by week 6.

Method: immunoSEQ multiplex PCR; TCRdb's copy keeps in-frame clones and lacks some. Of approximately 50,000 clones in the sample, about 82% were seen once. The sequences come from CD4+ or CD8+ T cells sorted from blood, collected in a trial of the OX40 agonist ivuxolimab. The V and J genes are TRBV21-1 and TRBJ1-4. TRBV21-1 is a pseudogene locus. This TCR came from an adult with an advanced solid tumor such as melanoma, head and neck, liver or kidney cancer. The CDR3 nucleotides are TGTGCCAGCAAGGGGCCGGGACTGAGTAATGAAAAACTGTTTTTT. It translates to CASKGPGLSNEKLFF.